A single sample is the source of the 14 T cell receptor beta chains below, sequenced in a study of neoadjuvant nivolumab and ipilimumab in lung cancer. Profiled with immunoSEQ multiplex PCR; TCRdb holds only in-frame clones, not every one. The profile shows 10,000 to 15,000 clones, about 94% of them singletons. Source: peripheral blood, taken after neoadjuvant nivolumab, alone or with ipilimumab, at or shortly before surgery. These receptors originate from an adult with non-small cell lung cancer.

V is TRBV2 and J is TRBJ2-7; D may correspond to TRBD1 or TRBD2 (6 bases each). The CDR3 runs to 14 residues. The germline gives CDR1 SNHLY, CDR2 FYNNEI. The V and J ends lost 4 bases and 9 bases respectively, with 19 bases between them. The CDR3 DNA is TGTGCCAGCAGTGTGGGGGGCAGTGGAGGTCGGCAGTACTTC. Translating gives CASSVGGSGGRQYF.

The gene calls are TRBV6-6 and TRBJ2-5, with 8 bases aligning to TRBD2. This CDR3 comprises 16 residues. Germline V gene sequence: CDR1 MNHNY, CDR2 SVGAGI (reference sequence). With 4 bases clipped from V and 5 bases from J, the junction kept 12 bases outside the gene matches. The chain's CDR3 is CASSWKWREAWETQYF. The CDR3 nucleotides read TGTGCCAGCAGTTGGAAGTGGCGGGAGGCGTGGGAGACCCAGTACTTC.

The chain uses TRBV11-2 and TRBJ2-5; perhaps TRBD1 as D (6 bases). This CDR3 has 14 amino acids. V lost 0 bases and J lost 5, with 10 bases in between. Germline V gene sequence: CDR1 SGHAT, CDR2 FQNNGV. CDR3 amino acids: CASSLDQGIETQYF. In DNA form, the CDR3 reads TGTGCCAGCAGCTTAGACCAGGGGATCGAGACCCAGTACTTC.

V gene TRBV5-5 combines with J gene TRBJ2-3; the D is unclear. The CDR3 covers 13 residues. CDR1 is SGHKS, CDR2 YYEKEE, per germline (reference sequence). V shed 0 bases and J shed 5 bases, with 7 bases lying between them. In nucleotides, the CDR3 is TGTGCCAGCAGCTTGGGGCAGTTAGATACGCAGTATTTT. Translation: CASSLGQLDTQYF. Full variable domain (missing parts from reference TRBV5-5 and TRBJ2-3): DAGVTQSPTHLIKTRGQQVTLRCSPISGHKSVSWYQQVLGQGPQFIFQYYEKEERGRGNFPDRFSARQFPNYSSELNVNALLLGDSALYLCASSLGQLDTQYFGPGTRLTVL.

The chain is built from TRBV7-9 and TRBJ2-4; D possibly corresponds to TRBD2 (6 bases). The CDR3 is 15 amino acids. Germline CDR1 and CDR2: SEHNR and FQNEAQ (reference sequence). V was trimmed by 2 bases and J by 0 bases, leaving 8 bases between them. CDR3 DNA: TGTGCCAGCAGCTTAATGGGGGGAGCCAAAAACATTCAGTACTTC. As protein: CASSLMGGAKNIQYF. Variable domain in full (rest from reference TRBV7-9 and TRBJ2-4): DTGVSQNPRHKITKRGQNVTFRCDPISEHNRLYWYRQTLGQGPEFLTYFQNEAQLEKSRLLSDRFSAERPKGSFSTLEIQRTEQGDSAMYLCASSLMGGAKNIQYFGAGTRLSVL.

The rearrangement uses TRBV28 and TRBJ2-5; TRBD1 agrees at 8 bases. CDR3 length: 16 residues. Trimming took 4 bases from V and 4 from J; bases not matched to a gene: 11. Germline lookup yields CDR1 MDHEN and CDR2 SYDVKM. Here the CDR3 reads CASSSTGQGRGETQYF. The CDR3, as DNA: TGTGCCAGCAGTTCTACAGGACAGGGTCGGGGAGAGACCCAGTACTTC.

This CDR3 reads CASSLGLTSYEQYF. As DNA, the CDR3 is TGTGCCAGCAGCCTGGGACTAACTTCCTACGAGCAGTACTTC. This chain links TRBV6-5 with TRBJ2-7, with 7 positions matching TRBD2. V was clipped by 6 bases and J by 1 base; unmatched bases: 6. Germline assignment: CDR1 MNHEY and CDR2 SVGAGI. The CDR3 runs 14 residues.

The chain has TRBV11-1 and TRBJ2-7; the match to TRBD1 covers 11 bases. This CDR3 region has 15 residues. CDR1 and CDR2 (germline): SGHAT, FQDESV (reference sequence). Losses at the gene ends were 4 bases for V and 3 bases for J; bases not matched to a gene: 5. DNA for the CDR3: TGTGCCAGCAGCTCAACCGGGACAGGGGGCTACGAGCAGTACTTC. It is translated as CASSSTGTGGYEQYF.

This clone occurred once. The chain combines TRBV5-1 with TRBJ2-2; 8 bases map to TRBD1. CDR1 and CDR2 (germline): SGHRS, YFSETQ. V was pared by 4 bases and J by 3 bases, with 8 bases of the junction left unmatched. The length of the CDR3 is 16 residues. The CDR3 protein is CASSQQGAPDTGELFF. The DNA for the CDR3 is TGCGCCAGCAGCCAGCAGGGGGCGCCGGACACCGGGGAGCTGTTTTTT.

This chain joins TRBV2 and TRBJ2-5; D unresolved. This CDR3 spans 14 amino acids. The V end lost 4 bases, the J end lost 5 bases, and 14 bases lay between the germline ends. Germline values: CDR1 SNHLY, CDR2 FYNNEI. The CDR3 loop is CASSASGHWETQYF. The DNA of the CDR3 is TGTGCCAGCAGTGCTTCCGGGCATTGGGAGACCCAGTACTTC.

This chain joins TRBV6-1 and TRBJ1-3, with 7 bases fitting TRBD1. The V gene's germline CDR1 is MNHNS and CDR2 SASEGT. This CDR3 contains 15 residues. V shed 9 bases and J 0 bases; nucleotides not matched to a gene: 8. CDR3 bases: TGTGCCAGTGTACAGGGGTTGGGCTCTGGAAACACCATATATTTT. Translation gives CASVQGLGSGNTIYF.

The chain recombines TRBV13 with TRBJ2-3, with D unresolved. The germline gives CDR1 PRHDT, CDR2 FYEKMQ (reference sequence). This CDR3 region has 13 residues. V was cut by 1 base and J by 5 bases, with 7 bases left in between. The DNA for the CDR3 is TGTGCCAGCAGCTTAGACGAGCGAGATACGCAGTATTTT. It yields the protein CASSLDERDTQYF.

V usage is TRBV30 and J usage is TRBJ1-2, with D possibly being TRBD1 (5 bases). The CDR3 extends over 14 amino acids. Germline CDR1 GTSNPN, CDR2 SVGIG (reference sequence). Trimming pared 0 bases from V and 5 bases from J, leaving 13 bases between. CDR3 DNA sequence: TGTGCCTGGAGTGTACGCTCGACAGCTTATGGCTACACCTTC. It codes for CAWSVRSTAYGYTF.

The V call is TRBV10-3, the J call TRBJ2-7; 12 nucleotides align to TRBD2. The CDR3 has 13 residues. The V segment lost 10 bases and the J segment 5 bases; nucleotides outside the gene matches: 6. Germline loops: CDR1 ENHRY, CDR2 SYGVKD. The CDR3, as DNA: TGTGCCACCAGACTAGCGGGAGATAACGAGCAGTACTTC. Translating gives CATRLAGDNEQYF.